The 24 T cell receptor beta chains presented below share a single source sample, sequenced in a study of cytomegalovirus exposure and HLA in healthy donors. Data came from immunoSEQ multiplex PCR; TCRdb stores just in-frame clones and leaves some out. The sample consists of 100,000 or so clones, 85% of them appearing once. Sequenced material: PBMCs. The receptors derive from a man between 18 and 29 years old in good health and CMV-seropositive.

V gene TRBV5-1 combines with J gene TRBJ1-1, with D perhaps matching TRBD1 (6 bases). This CDR3 is 13 amino acids long. The V and J ends lost 3 bases and 1 base respectively, with 7 bases between them. Germline assignment: CDR1 SGHRS and CDR2 YFSETQ. The CDR3 bases are TGCGCCAGCAGCTCGACAGGGAACACTGAAGCTTTCTTT. This encodes CASSSTGNTEAFF.

This chain links TRBV6-1 with TRBJ1-1; D possibly corresponds to TRBD1 (6 bases). Germline V gene sequence: CDR1 MNHNS, CDR2 SASEGT. The V and J ends lost 5 bases and 1 base respectively, with 11 bases between them. CDR3 length: 14 residues. The CDR3 region has the DNA TGTGCCAGCAGTCTCCCGACAGGGAACACTGAAGCTTTCTTT. Protein product: CASSLPTGNTEAFF.

This sequence joins TRBV7-9 and TRBJ1-4; TRBD1 matches at 9 bases. Germline V gene lookup returns CDR1 SEHNR and CDR2 FQNEAQ (reference sequence). The trim removed 0 bases at V and 4 bases at J, leaving 12 bases unmatched. CDR3 length: 19 amino acids. The CDR3 reads CASSLATKTTGGGNEKLFF. The CDR3 region has the DNA TGTGCCAGCAGCTTAGCGACTAAAACTACAGGGGGCGGTAATGAAAAACTGTTTTTT.

CDR3 sequence: CASSLGASAAYEQYF. CDR3 DNA sequence: TGTGCCAGCAGCTTAGGGGCTAGCGCGGCCTACGAGCAGTACTTC. The chain employs TRBV7-7 and TRBJ2-7; weak D call: TRBD2 (6 bases). V lost 1 base to trimming and J lost 2 bases, with 12 bases between them. This CDR3 has 15 residues. Germline values: CDR1 SSHAT, CDR2 FNYEAQ (reference sequence).

The chain combines TRBV27 with TRBJ1-4; 7 bases line up with TRBD1. The trim removed 7 bases at V and 7 bases at J, leaving 6 bases unmatched. The length of the CDR3 is 13 residues. Looked up from germline, CDR1 is MNHEY and CDR2 is SMNVEV (reference sequence). The chain's CDR3 is CASTDRVSEKLFF. CDR3 DNA sequence: TGTGCCAGCACCGACAGGGTTAGTGAAAAACTGTTTTTT. The variable domain in full, with the rest retrieved from reference TRBV27 and TRBJ1-4, is EAQVTQNPRYLITVTGKKLTVTCSQNMNHEYMSWYRQDPGLGLRQIYYSMNVEVTDKGDVPEGYKVSRKEKRNFPLILESPSPNQTSLYFCASTDRVSEKLFFGSGTQLSVL.

The J gene is TRBJ2-1, the V gene TRBV4-1; D is possibly TRBD2 (5 bases). Trimming stripped 2 bases from V and 5 bases from J, with 10 bases between. The CDR3 has 14 amino acids. CDR1 MGHRA and CDR2 YSYEKL come from the germline V gene. The CDR3 DNA reads as TGCGCCAGCAGCCAACCAACTAGGGACAATGAGCAGTTCTTC. Its protein product is CASSQPTRDNEQFF.

This clone was detected once. CDR3 bases: TGTGCCAGCAGTGAAGTCCCGGGACAGGACTGGGGCAAAAACATTCAGTACTTC. Encoded protein: CASSEVPGQDWGKNIQYF. The chain recombines TRBV28 with TRBJ2-4; 8 positions match TRBD1. This CDR3 contains 18 residues. Germline V CDR1 and CDR2: MDHEN, SYDVKM. Unmatched junction bases numbered 15, after V lost 5 bases and J lost 3 bases.

This rearrangement joins TRBV7-9 to TRBJ1-2; 7 nucleotides line up with TRBD1. The germline V gene encodes CDR1 SEHNR and CDR2 FQNEAQ (reference sequence). The length of the CDR3 is 15 residues. With V trimmed by 10 bases and J by 5 bases, 16 bases remained unmatched. The CDR3 coding sequence is TGTGCCACCTCGCCTACAGGGGCGCCAGGATATGGCTACACCTTC. This sequence encodes CATSPTGAPGYGYTF.

CDR3 residues: CAWSALGTQETQYF. In nucleotides, the CDR3 is TGTGCCTGGAGTGCACTAGGAACACAAGAGACCCAGTACTTC. The chain carries TRBV30 and TRBJ2-5; tentative D call: TRBD2 (5 bases). The CDR3 runs 14 residues. The V gene lost 1 base and the J gene lost 2 bases, with 11 bases spanning the gap. Per the germline V gene, CDR1 is GTSNPN and CDR2 is SVGIG (reference sequence).

This sequence joins TRBV2 and TRBJ1-4; possibly TRBD1 for D (5 bases). The germline CDR1 and CDR2 sequences are SNHLY and FYNNEI. This CDR3 spans 15 amino acids. Trimming shortened V by 6 bases and J by 7 bases, and 18 bases separated the two germline ends. The CDR3 here is CASRGVGGRFEKLFF. The CDR3 DNA is TGTGCCAGCAGGGGAGTGGGGGGAAGGTTTGAAAAACTGTTTTTT.

V gene TRBV2 combines with J gene TRBJ1-2; D is undetermined. CDR3 length: 13 residues. Germline V gene sequence: CDR1 SNHLY, CDR2 FYNNEI. With 3 bases removed from V and 0 bases from J, the gap between germline ends came to 5 bases. For the CDR3, the DNA is TGTGCCAGCAGTGACAGTCCTAACTATGGCTACACCTTC. It specifies CASSDSPNYGYTF.

The CDR3 DNA follows: TGCGCCAGCAGCTTGGGACAGGCAGGGGCAGAGACCCAGTACTTC. Amino acid sequence: CASSLGQAGAETQYF. The J gene is TRBJ2-5, the V gene TRBV5-1; D is possibly TRBD1 (6 bases). Trimming took 0 bases from V and 4 from J, leaving 13 bases between them. The germline gives CDR1 SGHRS, CDR2 YFSETQ. The CDR3 loop spans 15 amino acids. Together with reference TRBV5-1 and TRBJ2-5, the CDR3 gives the full variable domain: KAGVTQTPRYLIKTRGQQVTLSCSPISGHRSVSWYQQTPGQGLQFLFEYFSETQRNKGNFPGRFSGRQFSNSRSEMNVSTLELGDSALYLCASSLGQAGAETQYFGPGTRLLVL.

The chain links TRBV5-4 to TRBJ2-5, with 7 bases that match TRBD1. Germline CDR1 and CDR2: SGHNT and YYREEE (reference sequence). Trimming removed 4 bases from V and 3 bases from J; junction bases left unmatched: 6. This CDR3 spans 14 amino acids. The CDR3: CASSPTGKKETQYF. In DNA form, the CDR3 reads TGTGCCAGCAGCCCGACAGGGAAGAAAGAGACCCAGTACTTC.

This clone turned up a few times. The V and J genes are TRBV10-3 and TRBJ2-5, with D perhaps matching TRBD1 (7 bases). The CDR3 extends over 11 amino acids. Trimming removed 11 bases from V and 2 bases from J, with 9 bases in between. Germline loops: CDR1 ENHRY, CDR2 SYGVKD. CDR3 coding DNA: TGTGCCGCGGGACAGCAAGAGACCCAGTACTTC. Protein sequence: CAAGQQETQYF.

V is TRBV30 and J is TRBJ2-7; D may be TRBD1 (6 bases). The length of the CDR3 is 13 residues. Germline-derived CDR1 and CDR2 are GTSNPN and SVGIG (reference sequence). V shed 5 bases and J shed 3 bases, with 14 bases lying between them. CDR3 residues: CAWDRGHSYEQYF. DNA for the CDR3: TGTGCCTGGGATAGGGGACACAGCTACGAGCAGTACTTC.

The chain recombines TRBV5-1 with TRBJ2-3; D may be TRBD2 (6 bases). CDR1 is SGHRS and CDR2 is YFSETQ in the germline V gene. V gave up 5 bases and J gave up 3 bases, with 19 bases separating them. The CDR3 runs to 16 residues. CDR3 sequence: CASRPMPGGWTDTQYF. The DNA of the CDR3 is TGCGCCAGCAGACCAATGCCCGGGGGTTGGACAGATACGCAGTATTTT.

There are a few counts of this clone. The rearrangement uses TRBV18 and TRBJ1-3; D is unclear. In germline, CDR1 is KGHSH, CDR2 LQKENI. This CDR3 has 15 amino acids. V lost 5 bases, J lost 0 bases, and 11 bases lay in between. CDR3 region: CASSIAFGSGNTIYF. The CDR3 DNA reads as TGTGCCAGCTCAATTGCTTTCGGCTCTGGAAACACCATATATTTT.

CDR3 sequence: CASSLGDGPYEQYF. DNA of the CDR3: TGCGCCAGCAGCCTCGGAGACGGCCCCTACGAGCAGTACTTC. J is TRBJ2-7 and V is TRBV5-1; D gene ambiguous. The germline V and J ends were trimmed by 4 bases and 2 bases, with 13 bases remaining between them. Germline V lookup: CDR1 SGHRS, CDR2 YFSETQ. The CDR3 extends over 14 amino acids. Complete variable domain (other parts from reference TRBV5-1 and TRBJ2-7): KAGVTQTPRYLIKTRGQQVTLSCSPISGHRSVSWYQQTPGQGLQFLFEYFSETQRNKGNFPGRFSGRQFSNSRSEMNVSTLELGDSALYLCASSLGDGPYEQYFGPGTRLTVT.

The genes are TRBV19 and TRBJ2-3; TRBD1 aligns across 10 bases. V lost 5 bases, J lost 6 bases, and 14 bases stayed unmatched. The CDR3 is 17 amino acids. Per the germline V gene, CDR1 is LNHDA and CDR2 is SQIVND (reference sequence). As DNA, the CDR3 is TGTGCCAGTAGTGCAACGGACAGGGGGGCAGCAGCCGATACGCAGTATTTT. Its protein is CASSATDRGAAADTQYF.

This clone was counted a single time. V is TRBV7-2 and J is TRBJ2-7, with 9 bases identical to TRBD1. The CDR3 sequence is 16 residues long. Trimming removed 0 bases from V and 5 bases from J; junction bases left unmatched: 8. Germline V CDR1 and CDR2: SGHTA, FQGNSA. CDR3 sequence: CASSLALGQGFHEQYV. CDR3 bases: TGTGCCAGCAGCTTAGCGCTGGGACAGGGCTTCCACGAGCAGTACGTC.

In the case of this clone: A junction end diverges from the germline sequence, so it may reflect a read error. This chain uses TRBV6-5 with TRBJ1-2; 7 bases agree with TRBD1. The germline gives CDR1 MNHEY, CDR2 SVGAGI. This CDR3 has 12 residues. CDR3 in amino acids: CASSYGAGTASF. The DNA of the CDR3 is TGTGCCAGCAGTTACGGGGCCGGGACAGCCAGCTTC.

This clone was recorded once. This CDR3 is CGIGQGVSQPQHF. DNA for the CDR3: TGTGGTATTGGGCAGGGGGTATCTCAGCCCCAGCATTTT. J is TRBJ1-5 and V is TRBV28, with 7 bases fitting TRBD1. CDR3 length: 13 amino acids. Germline CDR1 reads MDHEN; CDR2 reads SYDVKM.

The rearrangement joins TRBV2 to TRBJ2-1; D is perhaps TRBD1 (5 bases). This CDR3 comprises 13 residues. Germline V CDR1 and CDR2: SNHLY, FYNNEI. The germline V and J ends were trimmed by 3 bases and 9 bases, with 12 bases remaining between them. In DNA, the CDR3 is TGTGCCAGCAGTGACAACCTTGGGGCTGAGCAGTTCTTC. The encoded protein is CASSDNLGAEQFF.

The V call is TRBV15, the J call TRBJ2-3; a weak D match, TRBD1 (6 bases). Germline lookup yields CDR1 LNHNV and CDR2 YYDKDF (reference sequence). The CDR3 contains 17 residues. V was clipped by 1 base and J by 2 bases, with 16 bases between them. The CDR3 DNA reads as TGTGCCACCAGCAGAGTTCCAGGGGCGCTTCTCACAGATACGCAGTATTTT. This sequence encodes CATSRVPGALLTDTQYF.